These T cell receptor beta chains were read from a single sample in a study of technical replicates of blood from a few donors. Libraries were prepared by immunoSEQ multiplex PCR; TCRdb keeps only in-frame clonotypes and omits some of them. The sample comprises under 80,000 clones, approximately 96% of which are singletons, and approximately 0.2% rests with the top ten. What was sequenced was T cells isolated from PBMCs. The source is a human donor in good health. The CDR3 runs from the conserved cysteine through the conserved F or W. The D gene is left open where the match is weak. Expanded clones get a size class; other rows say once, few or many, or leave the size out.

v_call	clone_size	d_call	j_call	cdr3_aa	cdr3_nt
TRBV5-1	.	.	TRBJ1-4	CASSLSRLTNEKLFF	TGCGCCAGCAGCTTGAGCAGACTAACTAATGAAAAACTGTTTTTT
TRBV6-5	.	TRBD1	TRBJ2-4	CASGRQGAKNIQYF	TGTGCCAGCGGACGACAGGGGGCCAAAAACATTCAGTACTTC
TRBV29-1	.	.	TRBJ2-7	CSVGTGDWEQYF	TGCAGCGTCGGGACGGGGGATTGGGAGCAGTACTTC
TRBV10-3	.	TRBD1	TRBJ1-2	CAIRRQGDYGYTF	TGTGCCATCCGTCGACAGGGTGATTATGGCTACACCTTC
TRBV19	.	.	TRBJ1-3	CASSILRSGNTIYF	TGTGCCAGTAGTATACTCCGCTCTGGAAACACCATATATTTT
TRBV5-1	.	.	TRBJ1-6	CASSFEGRGWSPLHF	TGCGCCAGCAGCTTTGAGGGGAGGGGATGGTCACCCCTCCACTTT
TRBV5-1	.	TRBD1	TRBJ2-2	CASSFGTANTGELFF	TGCGCCAGCAGCTTCGGGACAGCGAACACCGGGGAGCTGTTTTTT
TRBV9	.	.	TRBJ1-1	CASSVEPANYEAFF	TGTGCCAGCAGCGTAGAACCAGCGAATTATGAAGCTTTCTTT
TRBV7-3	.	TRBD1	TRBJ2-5	CASSARGQGPSLIQETQYF	TGTGCCAGCAGCGCCCGGGGACAGGGTCCCTCCCTAATTCAAGAGACCCAGTACTTC
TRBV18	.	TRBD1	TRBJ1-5	CASSLLGQGADQPQHF	TGTGCCAGCTCACTTCTCGGACAGGGGGCAGACCAGCCCCAGCATTTT
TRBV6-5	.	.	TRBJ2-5	CASSYGGLQETQYF	TGTGCCAGCAGTTACGGGGGACTCCAAGAGACCCAGTACTTC
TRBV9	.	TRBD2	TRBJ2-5	CASSVEGLAETQYF	TGTGCCAGCAGCGTAGAAGGACTAGCAGAGACCCAGTACTTC
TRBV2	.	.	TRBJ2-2	CASSISGTSYANTGELFF	TGTGCCAGCAGTATTTCCGGGACTTCGTACGCGAACACCGGGGAGCTGTTTTTT
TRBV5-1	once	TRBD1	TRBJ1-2	CASSPDRGFYGYTF	TGCGCCAGCAGCCCGGACAGGGGGTTCTATGGCTACACCTTC
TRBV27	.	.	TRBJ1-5	CASSLSAGPPQHF	TGTGCCAGCAGTTTATCTGCAGGGCCGCCCCAGCATTTT
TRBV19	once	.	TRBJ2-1	CASTPGELNYNEQFF	TGTGCCAGTACCCCTGGGGAGTTAAACTACAATGAGCAGTTCTTC
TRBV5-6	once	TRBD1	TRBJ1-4	CASSLRDRGEKLFF	TGTGCCAGCAGCCTCCGGGACAGGGGCGAAAAACTGTTTTTT
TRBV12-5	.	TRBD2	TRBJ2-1	CASGLVLSGRGYNEQFF	TGTGCTAGTGGTTTGGTATTGAGCGGGAGGGGATACAATGAGCAGTTCTTC
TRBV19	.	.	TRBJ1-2	CGSGTRNHYGYTF	TGTGGGAGCGGGACCCGAAACCACTATGGCTACACCTTC
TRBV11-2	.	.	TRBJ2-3	CASSFAGRSTDTQYF	TGTGCCAGCAGCTTTGCGGGGAGAAGTACAGATACGCAGTATTTT
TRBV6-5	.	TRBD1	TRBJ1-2	CASSRGGGYTF	TGTGCCAGCAGCCGAGGGGGCGGCTACACCTTC
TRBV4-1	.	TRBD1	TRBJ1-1	CASSHPGTGAPGTEAFF	TGCGCCAGCAGCCACCCCGGGACAGGGGCCCCGGGCACTGAAGCTTTCTTT